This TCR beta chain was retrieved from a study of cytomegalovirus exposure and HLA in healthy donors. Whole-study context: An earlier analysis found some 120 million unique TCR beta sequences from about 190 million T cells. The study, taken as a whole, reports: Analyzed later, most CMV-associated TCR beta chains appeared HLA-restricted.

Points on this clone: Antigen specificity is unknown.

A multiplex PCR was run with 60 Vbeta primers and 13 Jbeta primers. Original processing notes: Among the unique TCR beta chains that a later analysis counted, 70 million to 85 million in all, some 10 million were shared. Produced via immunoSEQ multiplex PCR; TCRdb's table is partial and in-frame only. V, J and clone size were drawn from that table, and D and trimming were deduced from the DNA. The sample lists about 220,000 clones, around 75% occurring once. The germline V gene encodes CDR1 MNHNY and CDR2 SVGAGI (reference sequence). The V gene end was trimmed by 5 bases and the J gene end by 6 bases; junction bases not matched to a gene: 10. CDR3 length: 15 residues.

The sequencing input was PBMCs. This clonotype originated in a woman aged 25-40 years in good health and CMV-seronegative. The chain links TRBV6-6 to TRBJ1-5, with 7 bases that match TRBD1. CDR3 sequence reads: CASSRGEGAGQPQHF. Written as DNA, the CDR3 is TGTGCCAGCAGTCGCGGTGAGGGGGCGGGTCAGCCCCAGCATTTT.